Detailed here is one T cell receptor beta chain. Other DNA sequences in this specimen translate into the identical CDR3. It was CD45RO-negative cells, positively selected for CCR7, that made up naive CD8 cells, with terminally differentiated effector memory CD45RA+ cells excluded. This entry comes from a study of shared clonotypes between healthy human individuals. The table came from immunoSEQ multiplex PCR; TCRdb's copy has only in-frame clones and leaves some out. The table includes hundreds of thousands of clones, 80% to 95% detected once. The CDR3 runs to 14 residues. Per germline, CDR1 KGHSH and CDR2 LQKENI. Trimming removed 3 bases at V and 0 bases at J, with 6 bases between.

The receptor was derived from a man aged 25-45 years in good health. The sequenced sample was naive CD8+ T cells sorted from blood. The rearrangement uses TRBV18 and TRBJ2-1; D not certain. CDR3: CASSPTRSYNEQFF. The CDR3 region has the DNA TGTGCCAGCTCACCGACCCGCTCCTACAATGAGCAGTTCTTC.